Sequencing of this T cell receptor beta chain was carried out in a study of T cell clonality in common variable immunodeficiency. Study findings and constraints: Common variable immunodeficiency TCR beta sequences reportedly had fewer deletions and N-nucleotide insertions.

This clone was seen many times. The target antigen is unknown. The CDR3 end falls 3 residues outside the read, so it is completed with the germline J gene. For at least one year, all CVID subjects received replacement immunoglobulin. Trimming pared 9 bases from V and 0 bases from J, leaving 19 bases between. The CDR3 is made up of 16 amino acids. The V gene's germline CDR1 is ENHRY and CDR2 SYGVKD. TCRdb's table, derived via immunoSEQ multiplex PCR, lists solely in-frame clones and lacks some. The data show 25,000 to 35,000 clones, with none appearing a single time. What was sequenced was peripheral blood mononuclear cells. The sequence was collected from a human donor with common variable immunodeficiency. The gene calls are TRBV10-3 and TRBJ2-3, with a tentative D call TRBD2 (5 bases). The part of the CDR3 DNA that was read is TGTGCCATTTTAGATCCAGCGGAGGATAGCACAGATACG. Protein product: CAILDPAEDSTDT. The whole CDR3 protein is CAILDPAEDSTDTQYF.